The T cell receptor beta chain under discussion was sequenced for a study of regulatory T cells in long-lasting Graves disease. Germline CDR1 DFQATT, CDR2 SNEGSKA (reference sequence). V lost 4 bases to trimming and J lost 0 bases; unmatched junction nucleotides: 10. The CDR3 is made up of 16 amino acids. This clonotype was picked up many times. Sample time point: newly diagnosed GD, antithyroid drugs for less than 3 months. PBMC RNA served as the TCR library source. Relying on iRepertoire HTBI primers and Arm-PCR of CDR3 regions, the team built TCR beta libraries. TCRdb reanalysed the multiplex PCR reads using MiXCR and keeps one entry per CDR3 protein. Among 350,000 to 450,000 distinct CDR3 sequences, roughly a sixth were seen once, and the ten largest hold roughly 30%. In addition, the sample was reused for a study of T cells in Graves' hyperthyroidism and ophthalmopathy. Turning to that study: Uncontrolled infection, other autoimmune disease, pregnancy or lactation excluded patients.

V is TRBV20-1 and J is TRBJ2-3; the match to TRBD2 covers 7 bases. The sample consisted of peripheral blood mononuclear cells (PBMCs), taken at new diagnosis, from a patient treated with antithyroid drugs. This sequence was found in a middle-aged man with Graves disease. CDR3 nucleotides: TGCAGTGCTAACGACCCGGGGCGGGGGAGCACAGATACGCAGTATTTT. Its translation is CSANDPGRGSTDTQYF.